Presented here are 30 T cell receptor beta chains from one specimen sequenced in a study of T cells after yellow fever vaccination. Each CDR3 protein is one row after TCRdb ran MiXCR on the 5' RACE reads. The repertoire consists of 30,000 or so distinct CDR3 sequences, with just under 6.5% occurring once and the leading ten covering roughly 25%. The sample consisted of PBMCs, either bulk or a sorted T-cell subset (CD4+, CD8+, memory, or dextramer-sorted; not recorded which), taken on the day of the yellow fever booster vaccination. Every receptor here comes from a young man who received the YFV17D yellow fever vaccine.

V usage is TRBV9 and J usage is TRBJ2-2; D is undetermined. The germline V and J ends were trimmed by 6 bases and 0 bases, with 15 bases remaining between them. The germline V gene has CDR1 SGDLS and CDR2 YYNGEE. The CDR3 covers 16 residues. The CDR3 spells CASNEFENPNTGELFF. CDR3 nucleotides: TGTGCCAGCAATGAATTCGAGAACCCGAACACCGGGGAGCTGTTTTTT.

This clonotype was seen at least ten times. This rearrangement joins TRBV29-1 to TRBJ1-4; perhaps TRBD1 as D (5 bases). Per the germline V gene, CDR1 is SQVTM and CDR2 is ANQGSEA. The ends were cut back, 6 bases at V and 5 bases at J, with 13 bases in the middle. This CDR3 is built from 13 residues. In nucleotides, the CDR3 is TGCAGCGTGAGAGGGGACCTGAATGAAAAACTGTTTTTT. Its protein product is CSVRGDLNEKLFF.

This clonotype was observed many times. The chain employs TRBV20-1 and TRBJ1-3, with TRBD1 identical over 7 bases. Germline V lookup: CDR1 DFQATT, CDR2 SNEGSKA (reference sequence). This CDR3 has 14 amino acids. The junction had 14 bases not matched to a gene; V was cut back by 8 bases and J by 7 bases. The CDR3 nucleotides are TGCAGTACGACAGGGAAGGGGGATCCGAACACCATATATTTT. Its translation is CSTTGKGDPNTIYF.

This clonotype was counted ten times or more. The J gene is TRBJ2-2, the V gene TRBV15, with TRBD1 matching 7 bases. Germline values: CDR1 LNHNV, CDR2 YYDKDF (reference sequence). This CDR3 spans 15 amino acids. J lost 3 bases, V lost 5 bases, and 6 bases had no gene match. The CDR3 nucleotides read TGTGCCACCAGCCAAAATGACAGGGACACCGGGGAGCTGTTTTTT. This translates into CATSQNDRDTGELFF.

This clonotype was seen repeatedly, ten times or more. The gene calls are TRBV12-3 or TRBV12-4 and TRBJ2-7; D uncertain. Trimming shortened V by 3 bases and J by 10 bases, and 13 bases separated the two germline ends. The CDR3 loop spans 12 amino acids. CDR3 bases: TGTGCCAGCAGTTTCCTTGTCGCGTTCCAGTACTTC. As protein: CASSFLVAFQYF.

This clonotype was recorded many times. The J gene is TRBJ1-1, the V gene TRBV19; D gene unclear. The CDR3 covers 13 residues. Trimming took 3 bases from V and 0 from J, leaving 5 bases between them. Germline values: CDR1 LNHDA, CDR2 SQIVND (reference sequence). The CDR3 sequence is CASSIVLNTEAFF. The CDR3 coding sequence is TGTGCCAGTAGTATTGTCTTGAACACTGAAGCTTTCTTT.

This clonotype showed up many times. The chain has TRBV2 and TRBJ2-1; a weak D match, TRBD1 (5 bases). V was trimmed by 7 bases and J by 4 bases, leaving 14 bases between them. Germline V gene data show CDR1 as SNHLY and CDR2 as FYNNEI. The CDR3 runs 14 residues. The CDR3 nucleotides read TGTGCCAGCACGAGACAGCCACCATACAATGAGCAGTTCTTC. This gives the protein CASTRQPPYNEQFF.

In this sample, this clonotype turned up many times. The rearrangement joins TRBV9 to TRBJ1-1; D may be TRBD1 (6 bases). Trimming stripped 2 bases from V and 5 bases from J, with 10 bases between. The CDR3 totals 13 residues. The germline V gene has CDR1 SGDLS and CDR2 YYNGEE. In DNA form, the CDR3 reads TGTGCCAGCAGCGTGGGGGGCATGACTGAAGCTTTCTTT. Amino acid sequence: CASSVGGMTEAFF. Combining the CDR3 with reference TRBV9 and TRBJ1-1 gives the whole variable domain DSGVTQTPKHLITATGQRVTLRCSPRSGDLSVYWYQQSLDQGLQFLIQYYNGEERAKGNILERFSAQQFPDLHSELNLSSLELGDSALYFCASSVGGMTEAFFGQGTRLTVV.

As to this clonotype: The germline gene is not matched at one end of the junction; a read error may be the cause. CDR3 bases: TGCTGTGCTAGGGCAACAGGGGCCCCCCTCCACTTT. Translated: CCARATGAPLHF. This chain connects TRBV20-1 to TRBJ1-6, with 7 positions matching TRBD1. CDR1 DFQATT and CDR2 SNEGSKA come from the germline V gene (reference sequence). The CDR3 is 12 residues long.

Of note for this clonotype: At one end, the junction sequence differs from germline, possibly due to a read error. The chain links TRBV20-1 to TRBJ2-3, with 11 bases lining up with TRBD2. Germline V gives CDR1 DFQATT, CDR2 SNEGSKA (reference sequence). The CDR3 covers 15 residues. The CDR3 protein is CTARVSGRAADTQYF. CDR3 sequence (DNA): TGCACTGCTAGAGTTAGCGGGAGGGCCGCAGATACGCAGTATTTT.

This clonotype was observed many times. The chain recombines TRBV7-7 with TRBJ2-7; D unclear. Germline CDR1 is SSHAT and CDR2 is FNYEAQ (reference sequence). V gave up 9 bases and J gave up 4 bases, with 13 bases separating them. The CDR3 loop spans 12 amino acids. The CDR3 spells CARNRKEYEQYF. The CDR3 nucleotides read TGTGCCAGGAACAGAAAAGAATACGAGCAGTACTTC.

This clonotype was counted at least ten times. DNA of the CDR3: TGTGCCAGCAGCTACACAGATACGCAGTATTTT. Translated, it gives CASSYTDTQYF. This sequence joins TRBV9 and TRBJ2-3; D is uncertain. V gave up 4 bases and J gave up 2 bases, with 2 bases separating them. This CDR3 is built from 11 residues. CDR1 and CDR2 from the germline V gene are SGDLS and YYNGEE.

There are many counts of this clonotype. The chain uses TRBV15 and TRBJ2-4; 8 bases map to TRBD1. Germline trimming cut 3 bases from V and 8 bases from J; bases unmatched to any gene: 6. The CDR3 contains 14 residues. Per germline, CDR1 LNHNV and CDR2 YYDKDF (reference sequence). CDR3 DNA: TGTGCCACCAGCAGTGGGCAGGGGGCGTACATTCAGTACTTC. Protein: CATSSGQGAYIQYF.

In this sample, this clonotype turned up a few times. The rearrangement joins TRBV6-5 to TRBJ2-7; TRBD1 is a possible D gene (5 bases). CDR3 size: 15 residues. Germline V gene sequence: CDR1 MNHEY, CDR2 SVGAGI. The ends were cut back, 1 base at V and 5 bases at J, with 15 bases in the middle. The CDR3: CASSYFQGYLHEQYF. DNA of the CDR3: TGTGCCAGCAGTTACTTCCAGGGCTACCTGCACGAGCAGTACTTC.

This clonotype was counted only a few times. V gene TRBV7-9 combines with J gene TRBJ2-2; TRBD1 is a possible D gene (6 bases). Per germline, CDR1 SEHNR and CDR2 FQNEAQ (reference sequence). Trimming took 10 bases from V and 5 from J, leaving 11 bases between them. The CDR3 consists of 12 residues. The CDR3 DNA reads as TGTGCCACAGAAAGGGGGACCGGGGAGCTGTTTTTT. This codes for CATERGTGELFF.

This clonotype showed up many times. The rearrangement links TRBV20-1 to TRBJ2-7, with 9 bases fitting TRBD2. Germline assignment: CDR1 DFQATT and CDR2 SNEGSKA (reference sequence). With 0 bases clipped from V and 5 bases from J, the junction kept 8 bases outside the gene matches. The CDR3 is 15 residues long. CDR3 in amino acids: CSARDLVAGVDEQYF. The DNA for the CDR3 is TGCAGTGCTAGAGATCTAGTAGCGGGAGTAGACGAGCAGTACTTC.

The table lists this clonotype with many counts. The chain links TRBV12-3 or TRBV12-4 to TRBJ1-2; D is uncertain. There are 14 residues in the CDR3. Trimming removed 2 bases at V and 6 bases at J, with 13 bases between. For the CDR3, the DNA is TGTGCCAGCAGTTTAAGCGGGCATGGGAATGGCTACACCTTC. It specifies CASSLSGHGNGYTF.

This clonotype came up many times. This sequence joins TRBV29-1 and TRBJ2-3; D ambiguous. CDR1 and CDR2 from the germline V gene are SQVTM and ANQGSEA. The CDR3 has 12 residues. Trimming took 4 bases from V and 1 from J, leaving 6 bases between them. The CDR3 reads CSVAKGTDTQYF. The CDR3 nucleotides are TGCAGCGTTGCTAAGGGCACAGATACGCAGTATTTT.

This clonotype was counted ten times or more. This sequence joins TRBV5-1 and TRBJ2-7; D gene unclear. In germline, CDR1 is SGHRS, CDR2 YFSETQ. The CDR3 consists of 13 residues. The germline V and J ends were trimmed by 0 bases and 1 base, with 5 bases remaining between them. The CDR3 reads CASSLGRSYEQYF. CDR3 bases: TGCGCCAGCAGCTTGGGCAGATCCTACGAGCAGTACTTC.

V and J are TRBV27 and TRBJ2-5; D unresolved. Trimming shortened V by 6 bases and J by 2 bases, and 13 bases separated the two germline ends. Germline CDR1 and CDR2: MNHEY and SMNVEV (reference sequence). This CDR3 is 14 amino acids long. CDR3 amino acids: CASSSFGLQETQYF. The CDR3 DNA reads as TGTGCCAGCAGCTCGTTTGGGTTACAAGAGACCCAGTACTTC.

This clonotype has at least ten counts. V gene TRBV10-3 combines with J gene TRBJ2-1; tentatively, D is TRBD2 (6 bases). Deletions cut 7 bases from V and 5 bases from J, with 15 bases between. Germline values: CDR1 ENHRY, CDR2 SYGVKD. The CDR3 sequence is 14 residues long. The CDR3 reads CAITGGLSDNEQFF. In DNA, the CDR3 is TGTGCCATCACTGGAGGGCTATCTGACAATGAGCAGTTCTTC.

This clonotype appeared a few times. The chain links TRBV7-9 to TRBJ2-1; 10 bases line up with TRBD2. The CDR3 sequence is 15 residues long. The ends lost 5 bases at V and 2 bases at J; junction bases unmatched: 3. The germline V gene encodes CDR1 SEHNR and CDR2 FQNEAQ (reference sequence). The CDR3 reads CASSHSGRAYNEQFF. CDR3 DNA sequence: TGTGCCAGCAGCCACAGCGGGAGGGCCTACAATGAGCAGTTCTTC.

This clonotype came up many times. The rearrangement joins TRBV27 to TRBJ2-7, with 10 bases that match TRBD1. The germline V gene encodes CDR1 MNHEY and CDR2 SMNVEV (reference sequence). This CDR3 region has 15 residues. Germline trimming cut 4 bases from V and 3 bases from J; bases unmatched to any gene: 6. For the CDR3, the DNA is TGTGCCAGCAGTTCCCTCCGGGACAGGGGCTACGAGCAGTACTTC. Amino acid sequence: CASSSLRDRGYEQYF.

The V and J genes are TRBV7-8 and TRBJ1-2; D unresolved. Trimming shortened V by 4 bases and J by 4 bases, and 10 bases separated the two germline ends. Germline CDR1 reads SGHVS; CDR2 reads FQNEAQ. The CDR3 is 13 amino acids. CDR3 amino acids: CASSSKGGYGYTF. The CDR3, as DNA: TGTGCCAGCAGCTCAAAAGGAGGCTATGGCTACACCTTC.

At least ten counts were recorded for this clonotype. The chain uses TRBV7-6 and TRBJ2-3, with 10 nucleotides matching TRBD1. CDR3 length: 16 amino acids. Germline V CDR1 and CDR2: SGHVS, FNYEAQ. V trimming: 3 bases; J trimming: 4 bases; junction bases outside the gene matches: 7. CDR3 bases: TGTGCCAGCAGCTTTAGACGACAGGGGGCCGCAGATACGCAGTATTTT. Translation gives CASSFRRQGAADTQYF.

This clonotype was observed many times. The chain recombines TRBV5-1 with TRBJ2-3; 10 bases fit TRBD2. The CDR3 has 15 amino acids. The trim removed 4 bases at V and 3 bases at J, leaving 5 bases unmatched. CDR1 is SGHRS and CDR2 is YFSETQ in the germline V gene. The CDR3 loop is CASSDLAGETDTQYF. DNA for the CDR3: TGCGCCAGCAGCGACCTAGCGGGAGAGACAGATACGCAGTATTTT.

This clonotype was found a few times. V is TRBV12-3 or TRBV12-4 and J is TRBJ2-2; no firm D call. The CDR3 has 11 amino acids. Trimming pared 8 bases from V and 3 bases from J, leaving 4 bases between. CDR3 sequence: CASYYTGELFF. In nucleotides, the CDR3 is TGTGCCAGCTATTACACCGGGGAGCTGTTTTTT.

The V call is TRBV6-5, the J call TRBJ2-7, with 8 bases fitting TRBD2. Germline CDR1 is MNHEY and CDR2 is SVGAGI. The CDR3 is made up of 18 amino acids. After removal of 4 bases from V and 4 bases from J, the junction contained 18 bases not matched to a gene. As DNA, the CDR3 is TGTGCCAGCAGTTCCCTCAGTAGCGGGATTGGCTTTTCGTACGAGCAGTACTTC. As protein: CASSSLSSGIGFSYEQYF.

This clonotype was observed at least ten times. This chain uses TRBV15 with TRBJ1-2; the D gene is possibly TRBD1 (5 bases). The CDR3 is made up of 15 amino acids. Germline loops: CDR1 LNHNV, CDR2 YYDKDF (reference sequence). Trimming left V 0 bases short and J 5 bases short, with 13 bases between. The DNA of the CDR3 is TGTGCCACCAGCAGAGATCGTCACGGGGCGTATGGCTACACCTTC. It specifies CATSRDRHGAYGYTF.

In this sample, this clonotype turned up a few times. This chain joins TRBV7-6 and TRBJ1-6; tentative D call: TRBD1 (6 bases). Germline V lookup: CDR1 SGHVS, CDR2 FNYEAQ. V lost 4 bases to trimming and J lost 10 bases, with 14 bases between them. This CDR3 has 14 amino acids. CDR3 in DNA: TGTGCCAGCAGCTCAATGACAGGCCGCTCACCCCTCCACTTT. Its translation is CASSSMTGRSPLHF.